What follows are 11 T cell receptor beta chains derived from one specimen sequenced in a study of T cell responses to AZD1222 COVID-19 vaccine. TCRdb keeps only in-frame clones here, not all; method: immunoSEQ multiplex PCR. The sample lists about 130,000 clones; over 90% were seen once. The material sequenced was peripheral blood, taken on day 0 of AZD1222 vaccination. The receptor set was obtained from an adult in good health.

CDR3 loop: CASSPPFGTGLSPLHF. CDR3 DNA sequence: TGTGCCAGCAGTCCTCCCTTCGGGACAGGGCTTTCACCCCTCCACTTT. This chain joins TRBV27 and TRBJ1-6; 9 positions match TRBD1. Germline values: CDR1 MNHEY, CDR2 SMNVEV (reference sequence). The V gene end was trimmed by 5 bases and the J gene end by 9 bases; junction bases not matched to a gene: 11. The CDR3 contains 16 residues.

This rearrangement joins TRBV27 to TRBJ2-2; TRBD2 agrees at 11 bases. V lost 5 bases and J lost 7; bases outside the gene matches: 12. CDR3 length: 17 amino acids. CDR1 and CDR2 from the germline V gene are MNHEY and SMNVEV (reference sequence). The CDR3 DNA is TGTGCCAGCAGTCGACTAGCGGGGCGGATATGGGTCGGGGAGCTGTTTTTT. Its protein is CASSRLAGRIWVGELFF.

The gene calls are TRBV10-3 and TRBJ1-6; 8 positions agree with TRBD1. Looked up from germline, CDR1 is ENHRY and CDR2 is SYGVKD. The CDR3 has 17 residues. The V segment lost 0 bases and the J segment 5 bases; nucleotides outside the gene matches: 6. The CDR3 region is CAISESMLDRDNSPLHF. The DNA of the CDR3 is TGTGCCATCAGTGAGTCGATGCTGGACAGGGATAATTCACCCCTCCACTTT.

The chain has TRBV6-2 or TRBV6-3 and TRBJ2-3; 7 bases fit TRBD2. Germline CDR1 reads MNHEY; CDR2 reads SVGEGT. Germline trimming cut 6 bases from V and 4 bases from J; bases unmatched to any gene: 10. The CDR3 is made up of 15 amino acids. The DNA for the CDR3 is TGTGCCAGCAGCCAGCGGGGAGGGGCGGCAGATACGCAGTATTTT. Residues: CASSQRGGAADTQYF.

This chain uses TRBV30 with TRBJ1-1, with D possibly matching TRBD1 (5 bases). Germline values: CDR1 GTSNPN, CDR2 SVGIG (reference sequence). Trimming left V 3 bases short and J 0 bases short, with 11 bases between. This CDR3 comprises 14 residues. The CDR3, as DNA: TGTGCCTGGAGACCTAGGGGTCTGAACACTGAAGCTTTCTTT. This gives the protein CAWRPRGLNTEAFF. The variable domain in full, completed from reference TRBV30 and TRBJ1-1, reads SQTIHQWPATLVQPVGSPLSLECTVEGTSNPNLYWYRQAAGRGLQLLFYSVGIGQISSEVPQNLSASRPQDRQFILSSKKLLLSDSGFYLCAWRPRGLNTEAFFGQGTRLTVV.

The gene calls are TRBV19 and TRBJ1-2; TRBD1 might be the D (5 bases). Per the germline V gene, CDR1 is LNHDA and CDR2 is SQIVND (reference sequence). V was shortened by 4 bases and J by 8 bases, with 17 bases between the two germline ends. The CDR3 covers 14 residues. The CDR3 nucleotides read TGTGCCAGTAGTAAACCCGGGGCAATCGGGGGCTACACCTTC. Amino acids: CASSKPGAIGGYTF.

This clone has only one observation. The V call is TRBV18, the J call TRBJ1-1, with 7 bases matching TRBD1. Trimming cost V 0 bases and J 5 bases; bases outside gene matches: 9. In germline, CDR1 is KGHSH, CDR2 LQKENI. CDR3 length: 16 amino acids. The CDR3 region has the DNA TGTGCCAGCTCACCACCCGTGAGGGGGCGGGGAACTGAAGCTTTCTTT. This translates into CASSPPVRGRGTEAFF.

The chain has TRBV27 and TRBJ2-6, with D uncertain. Trimming left V 11 bases short and J 3 bases short, with 20 bases between. The CDR3 runs to 16 residues. Germline lookup yields CDR1 MNHEY and CDR2 SMNVEV (reference sequence). Here the CDR3 reads CAASARWVYGANVLTF. CDR3 in DNA: TGTGCCGCCTCTGCAAGATGGGTATATGGGGCCAACGTCCTGACTTTC.

V gene TRBV30 combines with J gene TRBJ1-6, with D uncertain. V was shortened by 0 bases and J by 9 bases, with 21 bases between the two germline ends. This CDR3 region has 17 residues. The germline gives CDR1 GTSNPN, CDR2 SVGIG (reference sequence). CDR3 region: CAWSVGPRTVLSSPLHF. Here the CDR3 DNA reads TGTGCCTGGAGTGTAGGGCCCCGGACGGTACTTAGTTCACCCCTCCACTTT.

This clone came up a few times. The chain uses TRBV4-2 and TRBJ2-3; 7 bases are shared with TRBD2. CDR1 and CDR2 from the germline V gene are LGHNA and YNFKEQ. The CDR3 is made up of 15 amino acids. The ends lost 0 bases at V and 4 bases at J; junction bases unmatched: 4. DNA of the CDR3: TGTGCCAGCAGCCAAGAGGGGGACTATGCAGATACGCAGTATTTT. This encodes CASSQEGDYADTQYF.

The chain recombines TRBV30 with TRBJ1-1; D might be TRBD1 (5 bases). This CDR3 spans 12 amino acids. Germline V lookup: CDR1 GTSNPN, CDR2 SVGIG (reference sequence). Deletions cut 2 bases from V and 9 bases from J, with 13 bases between. The CDR3 bases are TGTGCCTGGAGTCTTGACAGAAAACAAGCTTTCTTT. It translates to CAWSLDRKQAFF.